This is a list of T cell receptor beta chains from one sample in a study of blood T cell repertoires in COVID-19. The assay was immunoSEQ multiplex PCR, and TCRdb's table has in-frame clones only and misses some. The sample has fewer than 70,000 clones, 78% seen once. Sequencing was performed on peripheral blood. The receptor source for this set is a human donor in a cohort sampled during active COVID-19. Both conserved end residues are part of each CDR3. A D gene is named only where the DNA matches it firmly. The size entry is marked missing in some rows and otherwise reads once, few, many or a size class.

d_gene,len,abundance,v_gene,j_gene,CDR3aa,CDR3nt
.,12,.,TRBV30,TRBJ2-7,CAWSQQGYEQYF,TGTGCCTGGAGTCAACAGGGCTACGAGCAGTACTTC
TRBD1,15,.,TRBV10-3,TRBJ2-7,CAISAPGQGLYEQYF,TGTGCCATCAGCGCACCGGGACAGGGTTTGTACGAGCAGTACTTC
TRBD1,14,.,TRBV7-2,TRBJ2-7,CASSYRDRRYEQYF,TGTGCCAGCAGCTATAGGGACAGGCGCTACGAGCAGTACTTC
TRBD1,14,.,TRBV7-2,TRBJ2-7,CASSLGTGAYEQYF,TGTGCCAGCAGCTTAGGAACAGGGGCCTACGAGCAGTACTTC
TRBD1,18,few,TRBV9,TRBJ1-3,CASSVRDRGLRAGNTIYF,TGTGCCAGCAGCGTCCGGGACAGGGGGCTGAGGGCTGGAAACACCATATATTTT
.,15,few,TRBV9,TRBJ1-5,CASSVGGDWNQPQHF,TGTGCCAGCAGCGTAGGGGGGGATTGGAATCAGCCCCAGCATTTT
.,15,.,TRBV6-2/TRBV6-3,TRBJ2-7,CASSIPMGTDYEQYF,TGTGCCAGCAGTATACCGATGGGGACTGATTACGAGCAGTACTTC
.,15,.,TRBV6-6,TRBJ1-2,CASSYRGGDPYGYTF,TGTGCCAGCAGTTACCGAGGGGGGGACCCCTATGGCTACACCTTC
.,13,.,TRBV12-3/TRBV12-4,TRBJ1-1,CASSFGGWTEAFF,TGTGCCAGCAGTTTCGGGGGGTGGACTGAAGCTTTCTTT
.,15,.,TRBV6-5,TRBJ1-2,CASSYRDGGGYGYTF,TGTGCCAGCAGTTACCGAGATGGGGGGGGCTATGGCTACACCTTC
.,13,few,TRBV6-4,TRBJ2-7,CASSEVPDYEQYF,TGTGCCAGCAGCGAGGTCCCGGACTACGAGCAGTACTTC
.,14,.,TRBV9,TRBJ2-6,CASSYYSGANVLTF,TGTGCCAGCAGCTACTACTCTGGGGCCAACGTCCTGACTTTC
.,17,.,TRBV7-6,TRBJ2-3,CASSSPDSLSPSAAQYF,TGTGCCAGCAGCAGCCCGGACAGCCTCTCCCCTTCGGCTGCGCAGTATTTT